This T cell receptor beta chain is drawn from a study of blood T cell repertoires in COVID-19. About the study: Samples of COVID-19 (acute and convalescent) were obtained from the United States, Italy and Spain. T cells, B-cell-depleted T cells, or PBMCs provided the cDNA or gDNA that served as material.

Authors' analysis steps: By means of reference gene primer amplification, nucleated cell counts were estimated. Sequencing was performed with immunoSEQ multiplex PCR; in TCRdb, only in-frame clones are kept and a portion is missing. V, J and clone size reflect that table, while D and trimming were determined from the DNA. The data contain some 40,000 clones, approximately 91% of them singletons. This CDR3 has 17 amino acids. Germline assignment: CDR1 KGHDR and CDR2 SFDVKD. Germline trimming cut 3 bases from V and 5 bases from J; bases unmatched to any gene: 6. The sample was peripheral blood. The chain couples TRBV24-1 to TRBJ2-3, with TRBD2 matching 14 bases. The source is a man between 70 and 80 years old with acute or convalescent COVID-19. This CDR3 is CATSDTGLAGGVDTQYF. CDR3 bases: TGTGCCACCAGTGATACAGGACTAGCGGGAGGTGTAGATACGCAGTATTTT.